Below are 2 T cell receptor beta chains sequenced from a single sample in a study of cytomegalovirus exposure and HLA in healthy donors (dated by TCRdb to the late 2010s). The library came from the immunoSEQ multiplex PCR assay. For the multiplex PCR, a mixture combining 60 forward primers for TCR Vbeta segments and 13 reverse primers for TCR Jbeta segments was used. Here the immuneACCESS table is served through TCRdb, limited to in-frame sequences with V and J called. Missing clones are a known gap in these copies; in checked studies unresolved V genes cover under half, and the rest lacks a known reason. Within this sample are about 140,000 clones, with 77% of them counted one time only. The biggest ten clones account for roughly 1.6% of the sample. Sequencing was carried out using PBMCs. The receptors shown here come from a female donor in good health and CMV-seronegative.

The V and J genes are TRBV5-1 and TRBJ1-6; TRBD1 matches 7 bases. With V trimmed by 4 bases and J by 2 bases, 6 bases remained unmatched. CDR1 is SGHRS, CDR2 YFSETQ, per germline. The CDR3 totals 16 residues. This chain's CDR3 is CASSLETGTYNSPLHF. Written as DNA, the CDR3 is TGCGCCAGCAGCCTAGAGACAGGGACCTATAATTCACCCCTCCACTTT.

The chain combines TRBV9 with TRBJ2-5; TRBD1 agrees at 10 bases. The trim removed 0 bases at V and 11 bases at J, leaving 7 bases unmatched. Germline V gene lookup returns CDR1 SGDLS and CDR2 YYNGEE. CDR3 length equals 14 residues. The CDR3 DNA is TGTGCCAGCAGCGTAGGACAGGGGGCGAAGGAGCAGTACTTC. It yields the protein CASSVGQGAKEQYF. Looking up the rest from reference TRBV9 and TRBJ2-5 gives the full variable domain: DSGVTQTPKHLITATGQRVTLRCSPRSGDLSVYWYQQSLDQGLQFLIQYYNGEERAKGNILERFSAQQFPDLHSELNLSSLELGDSALYFCASSVGQGAKEQYFGPGTRLLVL.